Listed below are T cell receptor beta chains from one sample, sequenced in a study of CD8 T cells in Susac syndrome. TCRdb re-analysed the immunoSEQ multiplex PCR reads in MiXCR, keeping a single row per CDR3 protein. Of fewer than 300,000 distinct CDR3 sequences in the sample, 70% to 90% were seen once. The sequenced material came from CD8+ T cells from PBMCs. Receptors originate from a human donor with multiple sclerosis. The CDR3 runs from the conserved cysteine through the conserved F or W. D genes are given only for firm matches. Clone sizes are given selectively: once, few, many, or a class where the clone is expanded.

D gene,CDR3 length,J gene,clone size,V gene,CDR3 protein,CDR3 DNA
-,15,TRBJ1-3,-,TRBV2,CASSEAGFSGNTIYF,TGTGCCAGCAGTGAAGCGGGGTTCTCTGGAAACACCATATATTTT
TRBD2,15,TRBJ2-1,-,TRBV7-9,CASSPIAGEVDEQFF,TGTGCCAGCAGCCCGATAGCGGGAGAGGTCGATGAGCAGTTCTTC
TRBD2,16,TRBJ2-3,-,TRBV9,CASSGERDRYTDTQYF,TGTGCCAGCAGCGGGGAGCGGGACCGCTACACAGATACGCAGTATTTT
TRBD1,14,TRBJ2-2,-,TRBV27,CASTSTGFTGELFF,TGTGCCAGCACCTCGACAGGGTTCACCGGGGAGCTGTTTTTT
-,12,TRBJ2-7,-,TRBV27,CASKRAPDEQYF,TGTGCCAGCAAAAGGGCTCCTGACGAGCAGTACTTC
TRBD1,17,TRBJ1-1,-,TRBV12-5,CASGYRGTGLMNTEAFF,TGTGCTAGTGGTTACCGCGGGACAGGTCTCATGAACACTGAAGCTTTCTTT
TRBD1,14,TRBJ1-4,-,TRBV7-8,CASSRGQTNEKLFF,TGTGCCAGCAGCCGGGGACAGACTAATGAAAAACTGTTTTTT
-,15,TRBJ2-7,-,TRBV7-8,CASRYGNSEYYEQYF,TGTGCCAGCAGGTATGGTAATAGCGAATACTACGAGCAGTACTTC
-,15,TRBJ2-1,-,TRBV20-1,CSATLPLAGYNEQFF,TGCAGTGCTACCTTACCACTAGCAGGCTACAATGAGCAGTTCTTC
TRBD1,16,TRBJ2-2,once,TRBV7-9,CASSVTGLGSTGELFF,TGTGCCAGCAGCGTGACAGGGCTGGGAAGCACCGGGGAGCTGTTTTTT
TRBD2,17,TRBJ2-3,once,TRBV7-9,CASSPRTSGTITDTQYF,TGTGCCAGCAGCCCCAGGACTAGCGGGACCATCACAGATACGCAGTATTTT
-,17,TRBJ2-7,few,TRBV28,CASSFSPNRGLSYEQYF,TGTGCCAGCAGTTTTTCCCCCAACAGGGGACTCTCCTACGAGCAGTACTTC
-,16,TRBJ2-1,-,TRBV11-2,CASSFPGEGRNNEQFF,TGTGCCAGCAGCTTCCCAGGGGAAGGACGTAACAATGAGCAGTTCTTC
-,13,TRBJ1-5,-,TRBV7-9,CASSLAQGQPQHF,TGTGCCAGCAGCTTAGCGCAGGGTCAGCCCCAGCATTTT
TRBD1,18,TRBJ1-1,-,TRBV29-1,CSAGRTGAVERVNTEAFF,TGCAGCGCTGGTCGGACAGGGGCGGTGGAAAGGGTGAACACTGAAGCTTTCTTT
-,17,TRBJ2-7,-,TRBV4-1,CASSQDLVGGGAYEQYF,TGCGCCAGCAGCCAAGATTTGGTGGGAGGTGGGGCCTACGAGCAGTACTTC
-,14,TRBJ2-7,-,TRBV5-4,CASSSAARFDEQYF,TGTGCCAGCAGCTCGGCTGCCCGATTTGACGAGCAGTACTTC
-,16,TRBJ2-7,-,TRBV27,CASSLIIRGVTYEQYF,TGTGCCAGCAGTTTAATCATCAGAGGAGTAACCTACGAGCAGTACTTC
-,15,TRBJ1-2,-,TRBV19,CASTRAGTDLYGYTF,TGTGCCAGTACTCGAGCCGGGACCGATTTGTATGGCTACACCTTC
-,18,TRBJ2-3,-,TRBV5-1,CASSLSRGSASSGDTQYF,TGCGCCAGCAGCTTGAGTAGAGGTAGCGCCTCTTCGGGAGATACGCAGTATTTT
TRBD1,16,TRBJ2-2,once,TRBV28,CASSQPGTDDTGELFF,TGTGCCAGCAGCCAGCCCGGGACAGACGACACCGGGGAGCTGTTTTTT
-,15,TRBJ2-2,once,TRBV19,CASSIGGAYTGELFF,TGTGCCAGTAGTATAGGAGGGGCCTACACCGGGGAGCTGTTTTTT
TRBD1,16,TRBJ2-7,-,TRBV3-1,CASSRSGTGASYEQYF,TGTGCCAGCAGTCGGTCCGGGACAGGGGCGTCCTACGAGCAGTACTTC
-,15,TRBJ2-1,once,TRBV9,CASSVGEGRAHEQFF,TGTGCCAGCAGCGTAGGTGAAGGCAGGGCGCATGAGCAGTTCTTC
-,14,TRBJ1-3,few,TRBV7-9,CASSLAGEGNTIYF,TGTGCCAGCAGCTTAGCAGGGGAAGGAAACACCATATATTTT
TRBD2,16,TRBJ2-1,-,TRBV11-2,CASSRAPSGRGNEQFF,TGTGCCAGCAGCCGAGCACCAAGCGGGAGAGGAAATGAGCAGTTCTTC
-,14,TRBJ1-1,-,TRBV4-1,CASSQDRRWDEAFF,TGCGCCAGCAGCCAAGATCGGAGGTGGGATGAAGCTTTCTTT
-,12,TRBJ2-2,-,TRBV12-3/TRBV12-4,CASSSRFGELFF,TGTGCCAGCAGCTCTCGTTTCGGGGAGCTGTTTTTT
-,15,TRBJ2-5,few,TRBV11-2,CASRRTDLTAATQYF,TGTGCCAGCAGGCGTACGGATCTGACAGCGGCGACCCAGTACTTC
TRBD2,24,TRBJ2-7,-,TRBV11-1,CASSLPAGASITAESPLKKYEQYF,TGTGCCAGCAGCTTACCAGCGGGAGCCTCCATAACCGCCGAGTCCCCCCTAAAAAAATACGAGCAGTACTTC
-,16,TRBJ2-3,-,TRBV9,CARRGGTGIDTDTQYF,TGTGCCCGCAGGGGGGGGACAGGTATTGACACAGATACGCAGTATTTT
-,15,TRBJ2-7,-,TRBV4-2,CASSSRQEPPYEQYF,TGTGCCAGCAGCTCCCGACAGGAACCCCCCTACGAGCAGTACTTC
-,20,TRBJ2-3,-,TRBV28,CASSFPSSLIEEPSTDTQYF,TGTGCCAGCAGTTTTCCTTCCAGCCTAATAGAGGAGCCTAGCACAGATACGCAGTATTTT
TRBD2,14,TRBJ2-2,-,TRBV7-9,CASRGGLVSGELFF,TGTGCCAGCAGAGGGGGACTAGTCTCCGGGGAGCTGTTTTTT
-,16,TRBJ1-5,-,TRBV4-1,CASSQDARPPNQPQHF,TGCGCCAGCAGCCAAGATGCCCGACCACCTAATCAGCCCCAGCATTTT
-,16,TRBJ1-5,once,TRBV2,CASRDTGFHSNQPQHF,TGTGCCAGCAGAGATACAGGGTTCCATAGCAATCAGCCCCAGCATTTT
TRBD2,16,TRBJ2-3,-,TRBV28,CASRLLAGSVADTQYF,TGTGCCAGCAGGTTACTAGCGGGATCTGTAGCAGATACGCAGTATTTT
TRBD2,16,TRBJ2-7,-,TRBV27,CASSLSASGNSYEQYF,TGTGCCAGCAGTTTATCCGCTAGCGGGAACTCCTACGAGCAGTACTTC
TRBD1,14,TRBJ1-1,-,TRBV25-1,CASSATGVKTEAFF,TGTGCCAGCAGCGCGACAGGGGTGAAGACTGAAGCTTTCTTT
-,15,TRBJ1-5,-,TRBV28,CASTYLHNSNQPQHF,TGTGCCAGCACTTACCTCCATAATAGCAATCAGCCCCAGCATTTT
TRBD1,15,TRBJ2-7,few,TRBV5-4,CASRPGQGGEYEQYF,TGTGCCAGCAGACCTGGACAGGGTGGAGAGTACGAGCAGTACTTC
-,13,TRBJ1-5,-,TRBV5-6,CASSLTPNQPQHF,TGTGCCAGCAGCTTGACCCCCAATCAGCCCCAGCATTTT
-,14,TRBJ2-7,-,TRBV9,CASSVESEVYEQYF,TGTGCCAGCAGCGTAGAGAGTGAAGTCTACGAGCAGTACTTC